Each of the 22 T cell receptor beta chains below was sequenced from the same sample in a study of T cell responses to AZD1222 COVID-19 vaccine. Data came from immunoSEQ multiplex PCR; TCRdb stores just in-frame clones and leaves some out. Among about 55,000 clones, roughly 90% were seen once, and the ten largest hold roughly 2%. Sample: peripheral blood, taken on day 0 of AZD1222 vaccination. Source of these receptors: an adult in good health.

The V and J genes are TRBV14 and TRBJ1-6, with D perhaps matching TRBD1 (6 bases). This CDR3 is 17 amino acids long. Germline assignment: CDR1 SGHDN and CDR2 FVKESK. The V gene lost 1 base and the J gene lost 7 bases, with 17 bases spanning the gap. This chain's CDR3 is CASSQGQGRGRNSPLHF. The CDR3 DNA reads as TGTGCCAGCAGCCAAGGTCAAGGGAGGGGGAGAAATTCACCCCTCCACTTT.

The chain carries TRBV9 and TRBJ2-3, with TRBD2 identical over 7 bases. V lost 0 bases to trimming and J lost 0 bases; unmatched junction nucleotides: 7. Germline loops: CDR1 SGDLS, CDR2 YYNGEE. This CDR3 contains 17 residues. The CDR3: CASSVDGGSSSTDTQYF. CDR3 bases: TGTGCCAGCAGCGTAGATGGCGGGAGCTCAAGCACAGATACGCAGTATTTT.

This rearrangement joins TRBV2 to TRBJ2-1; D not resolved. CDR1 is SNHLY and CDR2 is FYNNEI in the germline V gene. V was trimmed by 2 bases and J by 9 bases, leaving 11 bases between them. There are 13 residues in the CDR3. CDR3 in amino acids: CASSEIRPPEQFF. The CDR3 nucleotides read TGTGCCAGCAGTGAAATACGGCCTCCTGAGCAGTTCTTC. The full variable domain, its missing parts supplied by reference TRBV2 and TRBJ2-1, is EPEVTQTPSHQVTQMGQEVILRCVPISNHLYFYWYRQILGQKVEFLVSFYNNEISEKSEIFDDQFSVERPDGSNFTLKIRSTKLEDSAMYFCASSEIRPPEQFFGPGTRLTVL.

The chain is built from TRBV6-5 and TRBJ1-2; D call uncertain. Trimming stripped 7 bases from V and 5 bases from J, with 14 bases between. The CDR3 totals 13 residues. The germline gives CDR1 MNHEY, CDR2 SVGAGI. The CDR3 region is CASILSPVYGYTF. The CDR3 DNA reads as TGTGCCAGCATCCTATCCCCTGTGTATGGCTACACCTTC.

CDR3 in amino acids: CASSALFRGLSGNTIYF. The CDR3 region has the DNA TGTGCCAGCAGTGCCCTCTTTCGAGGTCTCTCTGGAAACACCATATATTTT. J is TRBJ1-3 and V is TRBV6-1; D remains ambiguous. The V end was cut by 4 bases, the J end by 0 bases, with 16 bases between. The CDR3 runs 17 residues. CDR1 is MNHNS, CDR2 SASEGT, per germline.

The chain combines TRBV12-3 or TRBV12-4 with TRBJ2-3; D gene ambiguous. CDR3 size: 12 residues. Deletions cut 2 bases from V and 2 bases from J, with 2 bases between. The CDR3 here is CASSLPTDTQYF. The CDR3 bases are TGTGCCAGCAGTTTACCCACAGATACGCAGTATTTT.

The chain uses TRBV30 and TRBJ2-7, with 11 bases that match TRBD2. The germline V gene has CDR1 GTSNPN and CDR2 SVGIG (reference sequence). With 5 bases clipped from V and 5 bases from J, the junction kept 5 bases outside the gene matches. CDR3 length equals 13 residues. This CDR3 reads CAWVTSGSDEQYF. The CDR3 DNA follows: TGTGCCTGGGTTACTAGCGGGAGCGACGAGCAGTACTTC.

The rearrangement joins TRBV6-2 or TRBV6-3 to TRBJ2-1; weak D call: TRBD1 (6 bases). Germline lookup yields CDR1 MNHEY and CDR2 SVGEGT. V lost 5 bases to trimming and J lost 6 bases, with 17 bases between them. This CDR3 is 15 amino acids long. CDR3 loop: CASSHRDNWVNEQFF. The CDR3 DNA follows: TGTGCCAGCAGTCACCGGGACAATTGGGTCAATGAGCAGTTCTTC.

This chain joins TRBV19 and TRBJ2-5; TRBD2 aligns across 15 bases. CDR1 and CDR2 (germline): LNHDA, SQIVND (reference sequence). V dropped 5 bases and J dropped 5; count of bases not matched to a gene: 9. This CDR3 is 17 amino acids long. The CDR3 spells CASSARTSGRAQETQYF. CDR3 sequence (DNA): TGTGCCAGTAGTGCTCGGACTAGCGGGAGGGCCCAGGAGACCCAGTACTTC.

This sequence joins TRBV29-1 and TRBJ2-2, with a weak D call TRBD2 (7 bases). Germline values: CDR1 SQVTM, CDR2 ANQGSEA. Trimming pared 5 bases from V and 4 bases from J, leaving 11 bases between. This CDR3 is built from 13 residues. The CDR3 bases are TGCAGCGTTACGAGGGGGGGCACCGGGGAGCTGTTTTTT. Protein sequence: CSVTRGGTGELFF.

This chain uses TRBV7-6 with TRBJ2-7; D unclear. There are 11 residues in the CDR3. Trimming left V 7 bases short and J 6 bases short, with 10 bases between. Germline V gives CDR1 SGHVS, CDR2 FNYEAQ. CDR3 protein: CASTMRGEQYF. The DNA of the CDR3 is TGTGCCAGCACCATGCGCGGCGAGCAGTACTTC.

V and J are TRBV28 and TRBJ1-2; a possible D gene is TRBD1 (6 bases). This CDR3 has 12 amino acids. V was trimmed by 11 bases and J by 4 bases, leaving 14 bases between them. The V gene's germline CDR1 is MDHEN and CDR2 SYDVKM. The CDR3 loop reads CALGVQGYGYTF. DNA of the CDR3: TGTGCCTTAGGGGTACAGGGCTATGGCTACACCTTC.

The chain uses TRBV11-2 and TRBJ2-1; 7 positions match TRBD1. The germline V gene encodes CDR1 SGHAT and CDR2 FQNNGV. The CDR3 is 15 amino acids. The V and J ends lost 5 bases and 2 bases, in that order; junction bases with no gene match: 6. The CDR3 nucleotides read TGTGCCAGCAGCCGGACAGGTCGTCCCTACAATGAGCAGTTCTTC. Protein product: CASSRTGRPYNEQFF.

CDR3 loop: CASSIGNRGHEQYF. The DNA of the CDR3 is TGTGCCAGTAGTATAGGTAACAGGGGCCACGAGCAGTACTTC. V and J are TRBV19 and TRBJ2-7, with 7 bases fitting TRBD1. CDR3 length: 14 residues. Germline CDR1 and CDR2: LNHDA and SQIVND (reference sequence). The V and J ends lost 1 base and 5 bases, in that order; junction bases with no gene match: 5.

This chain connects TRBV28 to TRBJ1-1, with a weak D call TRBD1 (6 bases). The germline gives CDR1 MDHEN, CDR2 SYDVKM. This CDR3 contains 13 residues. Trimming removed 4 bases from V and 1 base from J, with 7 bases in between. CDR3 sequence: CASSSGANTEAFF. The CDR3 nucleotides are TGTGCCAGCAGTTCAGGGGCGAACACTGAAGCTTTCTTT. Filled out from reference TRBV28 and TRBJ1-1, the complete variable domain reads DVKVTQSSRYLVKRTGEKVFLECVQDMDHENMFWYRQDPGLGLRLIYFSYDVKMKEKGDIPEGYSVSREKKERFSLILESASTNQTSMYLCASSSGANTEAFFGQGTRLTVV.

The genes are TRBV19 and TRBJ1-5, with D perhaps matching TRBD1 (6 bases). The germline V gene has CDR1 LNHDA and CDR2 SQIVND (reference sequence). The germline V and J ends were trimmed by 8 bases and 3 bases, with 17 bases remaining between them. The CDR3 totals 15 residues. CDR3 amino acids: CASSRGGSSNQPQHF. The CDR3, as DNA: TGTGCCAGTTCACGAGGGGGGTCCTCCAATCAGCCCCAGCATTTT.

The table lists this clone with a few counts. This chain links TRBV28 with TRBJ1-5; tentative D call: TRBD1 (6 bases). V was trimmed by 4 bases and J by 6 bases, leaving 10 bases between them. Germline lookup yields CDR1 MDHEN and CDR2 SYDVKM. The CDR3 is 13 residues long. In DNA, the CDR3 is TGTGCCAGCAGTTGGGGGGGCACTCAGCCCCAGCATTTT. It yields the protein CASSWGGTQPQHF.

The chain carries TRBV28 and TRBJ1-1; 8 bases line up with TRBD1. The CDR3 is 19 amino acids. Germline values: CDR1 MDHEN, CDR2 SYDVKM. With V trimmed by 3 bases and J by 3 bases, 18 bases remained unmatched. CDR3 residues: CASSFHGITGGRGYTEAFF. The CDR3 nucleotides read TGTGCCAGCAGTTTCCACGGAATTACAGGGGGGCGAGGATACACTGAAGCTTTCTTT.

This clone showed up just once. The chain joins TRBV18 to TRBJ2-2; D is perhaps TRBD1 (5 bases). This CDR3 comprises 18 residues. Germline V gives CDR1 KGHSH, CDR2 LQKENI. Trimming stripped 4 bases from V and 2 bases from J, with 20 bases between. The CDR3 is CASSLTHATDFNTGELFF. The DNA of the CDR3 is TGTGCCAGCTCACTAACGCACGCGACAGACTTTAACACCGGGGAGCTGTTTTTT.

The chain uses TRBV30 and TRBJ1-1, with a tentative D call TRBD1 (6 bases). This CDR3 is 15 amino acids long. The V gene's germline CDR1 is GTSNPN and CDR2 SVGIG (reference sequence). V dropped 3 bases and J dropped 4 bases, with 18 bases sitting between them. The CDR3 DNA reads as TGTGCCTGGAGGAAAACAGGGATCTCGATCACTGAAGCTTTCTTT. Its translation: CAWRKTGISITEAFF. Variable domain in full (rest from reference TRBV30 and TRBJ1-1): SQTIHQWPATLVQPVGSPLSLECTVEGTSNPNLYWYRQAAGRGLQLLFYSVGIGQISSEVPQNLSASRPQDRQFILSSKKLLLSDSGFYLCAWRKTGISITEAFFGQGTRLTVV.

The gene calls are TRBV6-6 and TRBJ1-4, with 9 bases lining up with TRBD1. Germline V gives CDR1 MNHNY, CDR2 SVGAGI (reference sequence). The trim removed 5 bases at V and 10 bases at J, leaving 11 bases unmatched. The CDR3 sequence is 15 residues long. The CDR3 region is CASSLNRDRVGKLFF. CDR3 sequence (DNA): TGTGCCAGCAGTCTAAACCGGGACAGGGTGGGAAAACTGTTTTTT.

The chain employs TRBV20-1 and TRBJ1-5; a weak D match, TRBD1 (5 bases). Germline lookup yields CDR1 DFQATT and CDR2 SNEGSKA (reference sequence). This CDR3 comprises 13 residues. The V gene lost 3 bases and the J gene lost 5 bases, with 11 bases spanning the gap. The CDR3 spells CSASQGVDQPQHF. In DNA, the CDR3 is TGCAGTGCTAGTCAAGGGGTCGATCAGCCCCAGCATTTT.